One T cell receptor (beta chain) is described in this entry. The sample is drawn from a study of blood T cell repertoires in COVID-19. The CDR3 length is 15 residues. From germline, CDR1 is SGHRS and CDR2 YFSETQ. V was cut by 2 bases and J by 0 bases, with 10 bases left in between. The table came from immunoSEQ multiplex PCR; TCRdb's copy has only in-frame clones and leaves some out. The table includes around 270,000 clones, 70% to 90% detected once. The chain has TRBV5-1 and TRBJ2-3, with D perhaps TRBD1 (5 bases). This clonotype originated in a woman younger than 45 who had recovered from COVID-19. The sample was PBMCs or T cells enriched from blood (not recorded which). Written as DNA, the CDR3 is TGCGCCAGCAGCTTCAGGGAAACTAGCACAGATACGCAGTATTTT. Amino acid sequence: CASSFRETSTDTQYF.